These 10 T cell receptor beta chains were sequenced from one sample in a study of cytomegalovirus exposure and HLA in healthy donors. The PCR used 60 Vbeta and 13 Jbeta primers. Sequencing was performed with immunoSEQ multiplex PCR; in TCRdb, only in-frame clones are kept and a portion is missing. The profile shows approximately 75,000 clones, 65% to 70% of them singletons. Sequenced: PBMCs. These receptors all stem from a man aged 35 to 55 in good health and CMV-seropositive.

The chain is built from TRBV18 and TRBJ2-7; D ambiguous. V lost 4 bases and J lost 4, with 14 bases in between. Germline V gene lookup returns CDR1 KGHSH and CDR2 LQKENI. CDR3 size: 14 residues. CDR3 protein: CASSQIYPVYEQYF. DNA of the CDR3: TGTGCCAGCTCACAAATTTACCCAGTGTACGAGCAGTACTTC. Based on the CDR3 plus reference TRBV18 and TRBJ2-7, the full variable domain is NAGVMQNPRHLVRRRGQEARLRCSPMKGHSHVYWYRQLPEEGLKFMVYLQKENIIDESGMPKERFSAEFPKEGPSILRIQQVVRGDSAAYFCASSQIYPVYEQYFGPGTRLTVT.

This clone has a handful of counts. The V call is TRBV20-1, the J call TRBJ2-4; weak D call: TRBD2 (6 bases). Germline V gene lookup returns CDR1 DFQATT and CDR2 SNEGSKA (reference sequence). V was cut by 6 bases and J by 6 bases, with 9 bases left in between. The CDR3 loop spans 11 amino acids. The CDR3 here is CSAPRGNIQYF. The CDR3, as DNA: TGCAGTGCCCCGCGGGGAAACATTCAGTACTTC.

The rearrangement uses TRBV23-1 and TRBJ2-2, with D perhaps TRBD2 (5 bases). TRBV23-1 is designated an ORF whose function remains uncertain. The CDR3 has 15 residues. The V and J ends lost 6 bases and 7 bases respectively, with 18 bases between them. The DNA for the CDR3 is TGCGCCAGCAGCCTAGAGGGCCCAACAGTCGGGGAGCTGTTTTTT. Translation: CASSLEGPTVGELFF.

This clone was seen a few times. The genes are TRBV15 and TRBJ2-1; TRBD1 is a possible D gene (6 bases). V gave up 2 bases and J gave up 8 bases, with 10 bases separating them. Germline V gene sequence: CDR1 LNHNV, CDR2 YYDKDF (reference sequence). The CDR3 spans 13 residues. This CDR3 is CATSRSPGDEQFF. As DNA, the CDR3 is TGTGCCACCAGCAGATCCCCAGGGGATGAGCAGTTCTTC.

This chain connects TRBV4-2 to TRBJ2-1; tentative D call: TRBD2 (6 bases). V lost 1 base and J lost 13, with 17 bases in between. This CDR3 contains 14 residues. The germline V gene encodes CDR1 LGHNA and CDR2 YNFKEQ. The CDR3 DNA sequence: TGTGCCAGCAGCCAAGGCGGGACGGAGACCCGACAGTTCTTC. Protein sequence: CASSQGGTETRQFF.

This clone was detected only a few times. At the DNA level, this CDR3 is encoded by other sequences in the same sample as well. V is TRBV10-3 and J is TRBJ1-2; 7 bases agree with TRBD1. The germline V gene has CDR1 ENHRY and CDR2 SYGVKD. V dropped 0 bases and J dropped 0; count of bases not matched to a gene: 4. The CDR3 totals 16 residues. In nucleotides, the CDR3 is TGTGCCATCAGTGAGTCAAGGGGGCTCTCTAACTATGGCTACACCTTC. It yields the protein CAISESRGLSNYGYTF.

CDR3 residues: CASSLDRTAPTLEAFF. CDR3 coding DNA: TGTGCCAGCAGCTTAGACCGGACAGCGCCCACGCTTGAAGCTTTCTTT. This sequence joins TRBV11-3 and TRBJ1-1; tentatively, D is TRBD1 (6 bases). This CDR3 is 16 amino acids long. Trimming cost V 0 bases and J 7 bases, with 18 bases left between them. Germline loops: CDR1 SGHNT, CDR2 YENEEA.

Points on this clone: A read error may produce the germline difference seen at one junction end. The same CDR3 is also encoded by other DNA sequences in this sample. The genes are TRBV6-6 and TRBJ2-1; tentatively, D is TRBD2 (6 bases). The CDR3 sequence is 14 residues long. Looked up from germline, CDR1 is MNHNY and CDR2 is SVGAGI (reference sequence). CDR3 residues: CASRLGGDYNEQFF. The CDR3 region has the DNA TGCGCCAGCAGGCTAGGCGGGGACTACAATGAGCAGTTCTTC.

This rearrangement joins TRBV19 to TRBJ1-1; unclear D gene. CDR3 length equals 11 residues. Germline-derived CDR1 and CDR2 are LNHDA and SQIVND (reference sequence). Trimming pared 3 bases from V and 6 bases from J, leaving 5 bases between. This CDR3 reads CASSISSEAFF. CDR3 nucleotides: TGTGCCAGTAGTATTAGTTCTGAAGCTTTCTTT.

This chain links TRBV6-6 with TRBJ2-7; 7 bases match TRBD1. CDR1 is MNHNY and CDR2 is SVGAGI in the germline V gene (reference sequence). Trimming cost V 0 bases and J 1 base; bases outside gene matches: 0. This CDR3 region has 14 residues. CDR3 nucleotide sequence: TGTGCCAGCAGTTACTCGGGACAGTCCTACGAGCAGTACTTC. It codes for CASSYSGQSYEQYF.